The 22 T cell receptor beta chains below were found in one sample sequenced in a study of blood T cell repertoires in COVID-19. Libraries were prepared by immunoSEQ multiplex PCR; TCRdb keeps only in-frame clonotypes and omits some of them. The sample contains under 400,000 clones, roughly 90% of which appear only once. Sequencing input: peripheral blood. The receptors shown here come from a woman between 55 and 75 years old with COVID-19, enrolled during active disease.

CDR3 region: CASSVATGGPGPIHSNQPQHF. The DNA of the CDR3 is TGTGCCAGCAGCGTAGCTACGGGGGGACCAGGTCCGATTCATAGCAATCAGCCCCAGCATTTT. V is TRBV9 and J is TRBJ1-5, with D tentatively TRBD1 (5 bases). CDR3 length: 21 amino acids. CDR1 and CDR2 (germline): SGDLS, YYNGEE. The V and J ends lost 0 bases and 0 bases respectively, with 25 bases between them.

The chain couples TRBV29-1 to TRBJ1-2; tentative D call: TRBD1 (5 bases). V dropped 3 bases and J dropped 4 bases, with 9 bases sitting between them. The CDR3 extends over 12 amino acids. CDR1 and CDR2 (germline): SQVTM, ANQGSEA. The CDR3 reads CSVDDDSYGYTF. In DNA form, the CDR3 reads TGCAGCGTTGACGACGACAGCTATGGCTACACCTTC. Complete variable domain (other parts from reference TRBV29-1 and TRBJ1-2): SAVISQKPSRDICQRGTSLTIQCQVDSQVTMMFWYRQQPGQSLTLIATANQGSEATYESGFVIDKFPISRPNLTFSTLTVSNMSPEDSSIYLCSVDDDSYGYTFGSGTRLTVV.

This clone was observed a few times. The CDR3 region is CASSEGGGSPLHF. CDR3 in DNA: TGTGCCAGCAGTGAGGGGGGGGGTTCACCCCTCCACTTT. The V and J genes are TRBV25-1 and TRBJ1-6; the D gene is possibly TRBD1 (5 bases). Trimming removed 3 bases at V and 9 bases at J, with 9 bases between. Germline CDR1 MGHDK, CDR2 SYGVNS. The length of the CDR3 is 13 residues. The whole variable domain, filled in from reference TRBV25-1 and TRBJ1-6, reads EADIYQTPRYLVIGTGKKITLECSQTMGHDKMYWYQQDPGMELHLIHYSYGVNSTEKGDLSSESTVSRIRTEHFPLTLESARPSHTSQYLCASSEGGGSPLHFGNGTRLTVT.

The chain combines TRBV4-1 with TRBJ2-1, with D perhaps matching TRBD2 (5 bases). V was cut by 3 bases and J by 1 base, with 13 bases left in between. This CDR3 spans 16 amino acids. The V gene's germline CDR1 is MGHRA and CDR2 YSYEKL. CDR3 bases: TGCGCCAGCAGCCACCGAGAGGGTGGGTCCTACAATGAGCAGTTCTTC. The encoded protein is CASSHREGGSYNEQFF.

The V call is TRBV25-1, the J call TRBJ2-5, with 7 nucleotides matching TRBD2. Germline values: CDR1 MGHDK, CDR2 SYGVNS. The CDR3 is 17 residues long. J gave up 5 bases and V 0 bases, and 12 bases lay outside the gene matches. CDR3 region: CASSEYNADEGGETQYF. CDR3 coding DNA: TGTGCCAGCAGTGAATATAATGCAGACGAGGGAGGGGAGACCCAGTACTTC.

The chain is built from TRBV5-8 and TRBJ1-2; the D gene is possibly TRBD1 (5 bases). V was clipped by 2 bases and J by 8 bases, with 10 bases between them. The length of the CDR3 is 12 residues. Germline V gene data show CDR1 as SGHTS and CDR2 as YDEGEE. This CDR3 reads CASSFGRGGYTF. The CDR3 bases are TGTGCCAGCAGCTTCGGGAGGGGCGGCTACACCTTC. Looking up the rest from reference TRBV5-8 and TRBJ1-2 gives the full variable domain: EAGVTQSPTHLIKTRGQQATLRCSPISGHTSVYWYQQALGLGLQFLLWYDEGEERNRGNFPPRFSGRQFPNYSSELNVNALELEDSALYLCASSFGRGGYTFGSGTRLTVV.

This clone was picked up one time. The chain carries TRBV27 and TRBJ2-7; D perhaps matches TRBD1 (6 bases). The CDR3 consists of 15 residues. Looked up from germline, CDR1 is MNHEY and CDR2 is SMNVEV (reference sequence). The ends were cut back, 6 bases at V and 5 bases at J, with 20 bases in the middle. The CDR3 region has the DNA TGTGCCAGCAGCTGGCGGCAGGCCAGGGGCCACGAGCAGTACTTC. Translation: CASSWRQARGHEQYF.

For the CDR3, the DNA is TGTGCCAGCAGCCAGCCCCTAGGGAGAGGTTCAGATACGCAGTATTTT. It codes for CASSQPLGRGSDTQYF. The chain is built from TRBV3-1 (or the pseudogene TRBV3-2) and TRBJ2-3; a possible D gene is TRBD2 (5 bases). V lost 3 bases to trimming and J lost 4 bases, with 17 bases between them. This CDR3 contains 16 residues. CDR1 LGHDT and CDR2 YNNKEL come from the germline V gene (reference sequence).

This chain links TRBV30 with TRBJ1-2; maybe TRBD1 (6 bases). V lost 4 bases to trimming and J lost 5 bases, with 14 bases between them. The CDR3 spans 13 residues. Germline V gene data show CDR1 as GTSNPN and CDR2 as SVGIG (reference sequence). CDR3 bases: TGTGCCTGGAATCAGGGGCAGTGGTATGGCTACACCTTC. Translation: CAWNQGQWYGYTF. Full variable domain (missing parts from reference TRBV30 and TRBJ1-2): SQTIHQWPATLVQPVGSPLSLECTVEGTSNPNLYWYRQAAGRGLQLLFYSVGIGQISSEVPQNLSASRPQDRQFILSSKKLLLSDSGFYLCAWNQGQWYGYTFGSGTRLTVV.

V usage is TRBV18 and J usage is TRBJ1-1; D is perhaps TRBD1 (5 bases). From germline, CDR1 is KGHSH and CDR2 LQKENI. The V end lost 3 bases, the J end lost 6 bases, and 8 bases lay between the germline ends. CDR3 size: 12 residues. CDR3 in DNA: TGTGCCAGCTCACCCAGGGCTGCTGAAGCTTTCTTT. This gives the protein CASSPRAAEAFF.

This CDR3 is CASSPTGVSGKLFF. CDR3 sequence (DNA): TGTGCCAGCTCACCAACGGGAGTATCCGGAAAACTGTTTTTT. The rearrangement links TRBV18 to TRBJ1-4; D not certain. The ends were cut back, 2 bases at V and 10 bases at J, with 14 bases in the middle. Germline loops: CDR1 KGHSH, CDR2 LQKENI. This CDR3 has 14 amino acids.

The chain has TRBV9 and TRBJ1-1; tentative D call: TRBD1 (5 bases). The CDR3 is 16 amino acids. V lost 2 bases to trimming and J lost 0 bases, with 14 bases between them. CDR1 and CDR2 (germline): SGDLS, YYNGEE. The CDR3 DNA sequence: TGTGCCAGCAGCGTCGTGGCGGGGCCAATGAACACTGAAGCTTTCTTT. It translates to CASSVVAGPMNTEAFF.

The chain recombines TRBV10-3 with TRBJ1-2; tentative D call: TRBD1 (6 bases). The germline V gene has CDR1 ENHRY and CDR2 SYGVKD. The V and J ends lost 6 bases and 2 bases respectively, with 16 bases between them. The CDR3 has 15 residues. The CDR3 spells CAIRGQQFRNYGYTF. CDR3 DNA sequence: TGTGCCATCAGAGGACAGCAGTTTAGGAACTATGGCTACACCTTC.

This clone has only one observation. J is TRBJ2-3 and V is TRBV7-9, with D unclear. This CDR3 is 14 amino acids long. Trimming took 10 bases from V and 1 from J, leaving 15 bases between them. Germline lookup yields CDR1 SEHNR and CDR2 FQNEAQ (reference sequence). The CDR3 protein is CATATGWGTDTQYF. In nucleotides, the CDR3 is TGTGCCACCGCAACCGGGTGGGGCACAGATACGCAGTATTTT.

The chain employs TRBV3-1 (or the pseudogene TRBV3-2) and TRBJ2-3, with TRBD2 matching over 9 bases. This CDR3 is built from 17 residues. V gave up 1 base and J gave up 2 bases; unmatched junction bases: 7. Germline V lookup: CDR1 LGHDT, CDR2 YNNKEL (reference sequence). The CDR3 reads CASSQAGSGGSTDTQYF. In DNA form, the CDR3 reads TGTGCCAGCAGCCAAGCAGGGAGCGGGGGGTCCACAGATACGCAGTATTTT.

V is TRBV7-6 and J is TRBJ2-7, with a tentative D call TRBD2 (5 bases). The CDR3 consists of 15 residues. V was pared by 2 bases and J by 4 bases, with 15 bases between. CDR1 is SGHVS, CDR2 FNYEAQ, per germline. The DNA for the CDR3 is TGTGCCAGCAGCTTAAGACGGACTTTCGAGTACGAGCAGTACTTC. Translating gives CASSLRRTFEYEQYF.

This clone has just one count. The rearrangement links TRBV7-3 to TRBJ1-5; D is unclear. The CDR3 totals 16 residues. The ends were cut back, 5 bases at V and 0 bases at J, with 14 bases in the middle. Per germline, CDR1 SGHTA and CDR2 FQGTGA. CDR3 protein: CASSRKPNYSNQPQHF. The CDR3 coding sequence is TGTGCCAGCAGCCGCAAACCCAACTATAGCAATCAGCCCCAGCATTTT.

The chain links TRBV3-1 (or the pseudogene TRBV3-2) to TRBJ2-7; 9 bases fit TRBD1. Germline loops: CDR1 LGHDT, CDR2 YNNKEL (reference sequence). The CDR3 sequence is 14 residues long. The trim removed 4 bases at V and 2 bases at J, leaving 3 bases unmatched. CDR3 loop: CASSRGQGTYEQYF. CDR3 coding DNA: TGTGCCAGCAGCCGTGGACAGGGGACCTACGAGCAGTACTTC.

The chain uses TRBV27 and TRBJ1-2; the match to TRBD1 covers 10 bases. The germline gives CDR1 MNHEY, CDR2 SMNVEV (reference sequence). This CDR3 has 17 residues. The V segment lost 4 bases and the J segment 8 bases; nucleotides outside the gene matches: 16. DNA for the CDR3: TGTGCCAGCAGTTCACTCGGGACAGGGGACGAAGTAAGGGGCTACACCTTC. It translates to CASSSLGTGDEVRGYTF.

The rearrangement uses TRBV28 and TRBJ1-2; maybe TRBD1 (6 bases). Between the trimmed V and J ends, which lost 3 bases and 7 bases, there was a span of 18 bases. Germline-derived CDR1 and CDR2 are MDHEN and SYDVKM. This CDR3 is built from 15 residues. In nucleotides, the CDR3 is TGTGCCAGCAGTTTCCTAACTCTTCGGGGGGCTGGCTACACCTTC. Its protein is CASSFLTLRGAGYTF.

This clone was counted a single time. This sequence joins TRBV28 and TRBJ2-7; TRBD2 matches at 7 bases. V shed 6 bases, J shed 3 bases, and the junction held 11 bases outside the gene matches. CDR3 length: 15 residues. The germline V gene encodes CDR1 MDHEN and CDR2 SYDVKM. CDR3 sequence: CASSAAASGFYEQYF. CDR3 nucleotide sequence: TGTGCCAGCAGCGCGGCGGCTAGCGGCTTCTACGAGCAGTACTTC.

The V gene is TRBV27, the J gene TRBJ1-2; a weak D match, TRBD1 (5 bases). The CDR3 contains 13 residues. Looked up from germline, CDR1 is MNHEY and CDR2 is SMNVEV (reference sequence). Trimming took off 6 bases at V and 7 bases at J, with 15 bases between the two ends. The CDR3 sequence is CASSPRWGSGYTF. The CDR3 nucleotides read TGTGCCAGCAGCCCACGGTGGGGCTCTGGCTACACCTTC.